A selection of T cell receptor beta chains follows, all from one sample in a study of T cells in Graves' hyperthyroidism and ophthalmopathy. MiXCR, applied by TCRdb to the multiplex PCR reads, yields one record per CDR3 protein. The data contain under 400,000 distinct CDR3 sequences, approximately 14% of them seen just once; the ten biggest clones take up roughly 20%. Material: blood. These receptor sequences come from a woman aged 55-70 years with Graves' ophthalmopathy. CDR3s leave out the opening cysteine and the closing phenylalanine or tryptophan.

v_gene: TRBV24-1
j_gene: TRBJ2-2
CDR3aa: ATSDLPPGTGELF

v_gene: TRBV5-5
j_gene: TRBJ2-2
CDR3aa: ASSRLAGGPNTGELF

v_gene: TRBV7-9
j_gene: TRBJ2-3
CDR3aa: ASSRLSGAADTQY

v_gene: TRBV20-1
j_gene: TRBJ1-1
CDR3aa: SATRQADEAF

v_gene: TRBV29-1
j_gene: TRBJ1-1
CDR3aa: SWGRNTEAF

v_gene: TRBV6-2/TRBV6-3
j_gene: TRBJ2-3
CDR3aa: ASATTREGPDTQY

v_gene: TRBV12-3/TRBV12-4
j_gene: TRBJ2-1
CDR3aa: ASSRDSSNEQF

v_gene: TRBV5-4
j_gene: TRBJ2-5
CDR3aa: ASSRGLAGGGETQY

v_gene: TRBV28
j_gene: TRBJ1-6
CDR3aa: ASSYPMELSYNSPLH

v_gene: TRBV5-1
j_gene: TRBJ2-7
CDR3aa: ASSLDLMGEQY

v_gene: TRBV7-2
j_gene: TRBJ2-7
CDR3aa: ASSPTSGIPGEQY

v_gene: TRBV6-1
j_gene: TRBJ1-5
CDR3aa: ASSEIFEVRQPQH

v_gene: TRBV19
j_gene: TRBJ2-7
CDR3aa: ASQSSGGAYEQY

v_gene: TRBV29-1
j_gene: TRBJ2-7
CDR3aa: SAGTGWGVGEQY

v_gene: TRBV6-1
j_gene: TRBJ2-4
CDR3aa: ASSSVDILAKNIQY

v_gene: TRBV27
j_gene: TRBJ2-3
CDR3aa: ASSFGAGRDTQY

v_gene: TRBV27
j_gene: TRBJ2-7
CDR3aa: ASSLSRGEAYEQY

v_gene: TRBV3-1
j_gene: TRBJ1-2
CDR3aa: ASSPTEGGYT

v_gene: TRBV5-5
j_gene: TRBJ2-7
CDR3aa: ASSSLGHPLTYEQY

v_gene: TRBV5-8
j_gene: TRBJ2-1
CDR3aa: ASSSQHDSNLSPQF

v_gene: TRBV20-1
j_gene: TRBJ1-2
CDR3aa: SAPGQGDYGYT

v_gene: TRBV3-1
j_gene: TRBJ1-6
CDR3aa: ASSPRQGNSPLH

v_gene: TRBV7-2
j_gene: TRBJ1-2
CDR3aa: ASSLARTEYGYT

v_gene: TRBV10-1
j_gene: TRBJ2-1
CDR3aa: ASSESVLRRDRRSYNEQF

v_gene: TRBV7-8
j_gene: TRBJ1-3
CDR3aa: ASSRSRSLPPSGNTIY

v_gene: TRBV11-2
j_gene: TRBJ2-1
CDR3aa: ASSSQGAGVYNEQF

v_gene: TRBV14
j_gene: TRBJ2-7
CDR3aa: ASSPWPSNEQY

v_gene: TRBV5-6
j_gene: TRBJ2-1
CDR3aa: ASSLGLAGGTEQF

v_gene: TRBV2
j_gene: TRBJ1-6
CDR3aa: ASSEGDGQYNSPLH

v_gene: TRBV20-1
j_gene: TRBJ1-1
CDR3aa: SARDGGGHEFEAF

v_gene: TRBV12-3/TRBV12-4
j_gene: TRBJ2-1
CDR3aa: ASKPPGGLGNEQF

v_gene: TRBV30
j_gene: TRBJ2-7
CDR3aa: AWSVPSGAYEQY

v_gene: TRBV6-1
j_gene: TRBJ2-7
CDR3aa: ASTKGQSPYEQY

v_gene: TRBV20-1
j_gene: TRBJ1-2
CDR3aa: SARSFGARGNYGYT

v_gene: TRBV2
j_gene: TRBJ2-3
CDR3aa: ASSGGLAGGADTQY